The clone carrying this T cell receptor beta chain was observed a handful of times. The antigen is undetermined. Other DNA sequences in the sample encode the same CDR3. The V and J ends lost 4 bases and 2 bases respectively, with 17 bases between them. The CDR3 length is 16 residues. Looked up from germline, CDR1 is SGHRS and CDR2 is YFSETQ. With 60 Vbeta and 13 Jbeta primers, the PCR was carried out. TCRdb's copy holds only in-frame clones and misses some; the assay was immunoSEQ multiplex PCR. This table has about 130,000 clones, 60% to 80% appearing once. The sample comes from a study of cytomegalovirus exposure and HLA in healthy donors. Study-level findings and limits: Per a later analysis, 18,000 or so TCR beta sequences showed association with HLA alleles at 0.05 false discovery rate. According to a later analysis, donors in an Asian-associated ancestry cluster reportedly had fewer N-insertions than the roughly 640-donor mean.

Sequencing was performed on PBMCs. This sequence joins TRBV5-1 and TRBJ2-3; D may be TRBD2 (5 bases). This clonotype was obtained from a female donor in good health and CMV-seronegative. Written as DNA, the CDR3 is TGCGCCAGCAGCCCCCTTAATGGGAGAACCACAGATACGCAGTATTTT. Translation gives CASSPLNGRTTDTQYF.